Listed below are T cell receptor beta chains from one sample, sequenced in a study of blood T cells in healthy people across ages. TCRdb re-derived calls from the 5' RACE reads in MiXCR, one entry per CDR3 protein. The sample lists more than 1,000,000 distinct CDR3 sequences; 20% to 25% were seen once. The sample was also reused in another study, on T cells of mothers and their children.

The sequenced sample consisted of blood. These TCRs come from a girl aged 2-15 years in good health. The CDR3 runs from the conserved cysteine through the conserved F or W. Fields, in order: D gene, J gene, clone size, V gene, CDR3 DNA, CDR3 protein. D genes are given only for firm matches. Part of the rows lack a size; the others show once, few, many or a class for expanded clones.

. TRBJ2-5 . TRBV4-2 TGTGCCAGCAGCCAAGAGAGGGGTCCGGAGACCCAGTACTTC CASSQERGPETQYF
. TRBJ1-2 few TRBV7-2 TGTGCCAGCAGCTTAGAAACCCTCTATGGCTACACCTTC CASSLETLYGYTF
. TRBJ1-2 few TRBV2 TGTGCCAGCAGTGCAGAACTAACGTCGGGATATGGCTACACCTTC CASSAELTSGYGYTF
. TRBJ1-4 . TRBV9 TGTGCCAGCAGCGCCCGGGACGGAGCTTATGAAAAACTGTTTTTT CASSARDGAYEKLFF
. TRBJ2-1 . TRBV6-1 TGTGCCAGCAGTCCATACAGATCCCTTTCAGGAGAGCAGTTCTTC CASSPYRSLSGEQFF
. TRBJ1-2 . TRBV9 TGTGCCAGCAGCGTAGGGGGGTTCCAGGATGGCTACACCTTC CASSVGGFQDGYTF
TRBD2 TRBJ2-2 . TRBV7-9 TGTGCCAGCTCCGGGAGGCAGATGAACACCGGGGAGCCGTTTTTT CASSGRQMNTGEPFF
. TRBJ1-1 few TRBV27 TGTGCCAGCAGTTTAACGCCCGGGCTAGGACGGGAAGCTTTCTTT CASSLTPGLGREAFF
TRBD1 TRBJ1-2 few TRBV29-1 TGCAGCGTTGAAGTATCCCAGGGGGCAGAGAGCTATGGCTACACCTTC CSVEVSQGAESYGYTF
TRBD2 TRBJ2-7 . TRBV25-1 TGTGCCAGCACCGAGGCGGAGCTAGCGGGAGAGCTGTACTTC CASTEAELAGELYF
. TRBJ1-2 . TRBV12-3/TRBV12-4 TGTGCCAGCAGTTCAACGACACGGGCCTCGGGGGGCTACACCTTC CASSSTTRASGGYTF
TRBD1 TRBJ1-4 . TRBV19 TGTGCCAGCAATCTCAACAGGGGGCGTAATGAAAAACTGTTTTTT CASNLNRGRNEKLFF
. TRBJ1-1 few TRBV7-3 TGTGCCAGCAGCTTAACGGGGGGGGAAAAGACTGAAGCTTTCTTT CASSLTGGEKTEAFF
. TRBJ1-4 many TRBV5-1 TGCGCCAGCAGCTTCACAGGCGGGGAAGAAAAACTGTTTTTT CASSFTGGEEKLFF
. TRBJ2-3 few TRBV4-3 TGCGCCAGCAGCCTCCGGGACCGATACACAGATACGCAGTATTTT CASSLRDRYTDTQYF
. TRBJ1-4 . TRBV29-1 TGCAGCGTTGAAGATCAATTCAGAACAACTAATGAAAAACTGTTTTTT CSVEDQFRTTNEKLFF
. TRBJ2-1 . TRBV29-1 TGCAGCGTTGCAGACCCCTTATACAATGAGCAGTTCTTC CSVADPLYNEQFF
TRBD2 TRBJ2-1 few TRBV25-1 TGTGCCAGTTCTAGCGGGGGGATTGTCGATGAGCAGTTCTTC CASSSGGIVDEQFF
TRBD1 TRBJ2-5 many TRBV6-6 TGTGCCAGCAGGGACAGGGGAGAGACCCAGTACTTC CASRDRGETQYF
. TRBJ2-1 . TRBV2 TGTGCCAGCAGTGAAGAGGTGGTGAGCTCCTACAATGAGCAGTTCTTC CASSEEVVSSYNEQFF
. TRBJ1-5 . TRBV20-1 TGCAGTGCTAGAGGCGGGGTAAATCAGCCCCAGCATTTT CSARGGVNQPQHF
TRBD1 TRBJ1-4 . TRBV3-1 TGTGCCAGCACCCCAGGGGGAACTAATGAAAAACTGTTTTTT CASTPGGTNEKLFF
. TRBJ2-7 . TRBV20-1 TGCAGTGCTAGTCCTAGCGCGTCGTACGAGCAGTACTTC CSASPSASYEQYF
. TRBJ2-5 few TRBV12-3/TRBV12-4 TGTGCCAGCACCTCGGGGGCTAGCGCAGGAACCCAAGAGACCCAGTACTTC CASTSGASAGTQETQYF
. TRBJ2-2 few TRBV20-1 TGCAGTGCCCACCGGGACCCCTACACCGGGGAGCTGTTTTTT CSAHRDPYTGELFF
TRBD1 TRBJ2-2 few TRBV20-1 TGCAGTGCTAGGGCTTTGGACAGGGGGCTCACCGGGGAGCTGTTTTTT CSARALDRGLTGELFF
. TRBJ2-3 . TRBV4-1 TGCGCCAGCAAGCACGTCGCGGGTGGGCCTGAAGATACGCAGTATTTT CASKHVAGGPEDTQYF
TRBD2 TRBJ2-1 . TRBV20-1 TGCAGTGCTACCGGGGGGGAATCTACCTACAATGAGCAGTTCTTC CSATGGESTYNEQFF
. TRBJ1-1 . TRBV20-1 TGCAGTGTTCATCGCATGAACACTGAAGCTTTCTTT CSVHRMNTEAFF